The TCR beta chain under discussion was sequenced for a study of blood T cell repertoires in COVID-19. Measured with immunoSEQ multiplex PCR; TCRdb has only the in-frame clones, and not every one. Among 150,000 to 200,000 clones, more than 85% were seen once, and the ten largest hold roughly 7%. V was trimmed by 3 bases and J by 0 bases, leaving 6 bases between them. From germline, CDR1 is DFQATT and CDR2 SNEGSKA (reference sequence). This CDR3 is built from 13 residues. Sequences were obtained from peripheral blood. This clonotype originated in an elderly woman in a cohort sampled during active or convalescent COVID-19. The rearrangement uses TRBV20-1 and TRBJ2-4, with a weak D call TRBD1 (5 bases). CDR3 coding DNA: TGCAGTGCTAGTCAGGGAGCCAAAAACATTCAGTACTTC. It specifies CSASQGAKNIQYF.